This T cell receptor (beta chain) was obtained from a study of blood T cell repertoires in COVID-19. Overall study context: Collection of acute and convalescent COVID-19 samples took place in the United States, Italy and Spain. Sample material is recorded as cDNA or gDNA derived from T cells, B-cell-depleted T cells, or PBMCs.

Per the germline V gene, CDR1 is LGHNA and CDR2 is YSLEER. This CDR3 region has 16 residues. J lost 5 bases, V lost 2 bases, and 6 bases had no gene match. How the authors handled the data: Researchers report that nucleated cell counts were estimated from reference gene primer amplification. Produced via immunoSEQ multiplex PCR; TCRdb's table is partial and in-frame only. That table furnishes V, J and clone size, whereas the DNA furnished D and trimming. The sample shows about 120,000 clones, around nine tenths of them seen only once. V and J are TRBV4-3 and TRBJ2-2, with 9 bases lining up with TRBD1. The sequence was collected from a woman aged 50 to 60 with acute or convalescent COVID-19. Sequenced input: peripheral blood. The DNA of the CDR3 is TGCGCCAGCAGCCAAAGTCCCGGGACAGGGACCGGGGAGCTGTTTTTT. It is translated as CASSQSPGTGTGELFF.